What follows are 9 T cell receptor beta chains derived from one specimen sequenced in a study of technical replicates of blood from a handful of donors. Using immunoSEQ multiplex PCR, the repertoire was profiled, and TCRdb retains in-frame clones only, with some absent. The sample comprises around 84,000 clones, more than 90% of which are singletons, and about 0.27% rests with the top ten. The material sequenced was T cells isolated from PBMCs. These receptors were obtained from a human donor in good health.

The CDR3 nucleotides read TGTGCCAGCAGCACAGGAATTGAGGCTTACAATGAGCAGTTCTTC. It yields the protein CASSTGIEAYNEQFF. V usage is TRBV6-4 and J usage is TRBJ2-1; a possible D gene is TRBD1 (5 bases). V was clipped by 6 bases and J by 4 bases, with 16 bases between them. This CDR3 is built from 15 residues. Germline values: CDR1 MRHNA, CDR2 SNTAGT.

V and J are TRBV5-6 and TRBJ1-2; D is unclear. Germline lookup yields CDR1 SGHDT and CDR2 YYEEEE. The CDR3 length is 12 residues. Trimming took 0 bases from V and 7 from J, leaving 7 bases between them. Written as DNA, the CDR3 is TGTGCCAGCAGCTTGGGGTACTCTGGCTACACCTTC. Amino acid sequence: CASSLGYSGYTF.

The chain carries TRBV27 and TRBJ2-1, with D possibly matching TRBD1 (6 bases). V lost 1 base, J lost 6 bases, and 13 bases lay in between. This CDR3 contains 15 residues. Looked up from germline, CDR1 is MNHEY and CDR2 is SMNVEV (reference sequence). The CDR3 DNA reads as TGTGCCAGCAGTTTATACAGGGCTATTATCAATGAGCAGTTCTTC. Protein product: CASSLYRAIINEQFF.

This chain joins TRBV5-1 and TRBJ1-1; 8 bases map to TRBD1. Germline CDR1 reads SGHRS; CDR2 reads YFSETQ. The V segment lost 0 bases and the J segment 6 bases; nucleotides outside the gene matches: 7. The CDR3 has 15 amino acids. Here the CDR3 reads CASSLAGTGSSEAFF. For the CDR3, the DNA is TGCGCCAGCAGCTTGGCTGGGACAGGAAGCTCTGAAGCTTTCTTT.

This clone has only one observation. The CDR3 loop is CASSQVILRQTSYNSPLHF. The CDR3 nucleotides read TGCGCCAGCAGCCAAGTCATCCTCCGACAGACTTCCTATAATTCACCCCTCCACTTT. J is TRBJ1-6 and V is TRBV4-1; tentative D call: TRBD1 (5 bases). CDR3 size: 19 residues. V was shortened by 1 base and J by 1 base, with 17 bases between the two germline ends. Germline CDR1 MGHRA, CDR2 YSYEKL.

Notes on this clone: One end of the junction varies from germline; a read error may be responsible. This rearrangement joins TRBV30 to TRBJ2-1; 8 positions agree with TRBD2. This CDR3 spans 15 amino acids. Looked up from germline, CDR1 is GTSNPN and CDR2 is SVGIG (reference sequence). In DNA form, the CDR3 reads TGTGCCTGGGAACACCAAGCGGGGGCCTATAATGAGCAGTTCTTC. This gives the protein CAWEHQAGAYNEQFF.

This rearrangement joins TRBV5-1 to TRBJ2-3; 8 positions match TRBD2. Germline CDR1 SGHRS, CDR2 YFSETQ. J was trimmed by 2 bases and V by 2 bases; bases with no gene match: 7. This CDR3 spans 16 amino acids. DNA of the CDR3: TGCGCCAGCAGCTTCCTTAGCGGGGTGAACACAGATACGCAGTATTTT. Its protein product is CASSFLSGVNTDTQYF.

The chain employs TRBV5-4 and TRBJ1-1; D is possibly TRBD1 (6 bases). The germline gives CDR1 SGHNT, CDR2 YYREEE (reference sequence). The V gene lost 3 bases and the J gene lost 6 bases, with 9 bases spanning the gap. CDR3 size: 12 residues. CDR3 DNA: TGTGCCAGCAGCTCTACAGGGTCTGAAGCTTTCTTT. Its protein is CASSSTGSEAFF.

J is TRBJ2-7 and V is TRBV7-6; TRBD1 matches 10 bases. V dropped 2 bases and J dropped 7; count of bases not matched to a gene: 8. CDR1 is SGHVS, CDR2 FNYEAQ, per germline. This CDR3 spans 15 amino acids. The CDR3 region has the DNA TGTGCCAGCAGCTTACCCGGGACAGGGGTTTGGGAGCAGTACTTC. Protein product: CASSLPGTGVWEQYF.